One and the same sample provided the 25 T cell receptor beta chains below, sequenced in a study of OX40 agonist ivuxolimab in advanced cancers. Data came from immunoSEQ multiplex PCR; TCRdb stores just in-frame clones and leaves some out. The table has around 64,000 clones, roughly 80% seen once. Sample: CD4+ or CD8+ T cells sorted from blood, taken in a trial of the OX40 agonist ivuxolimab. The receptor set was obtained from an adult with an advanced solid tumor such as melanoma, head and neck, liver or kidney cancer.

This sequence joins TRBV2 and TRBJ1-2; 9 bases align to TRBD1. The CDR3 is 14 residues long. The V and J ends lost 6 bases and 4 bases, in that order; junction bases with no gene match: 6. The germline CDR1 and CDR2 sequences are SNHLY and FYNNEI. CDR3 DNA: TGTGCCAGCAGCGGGACAGGGTTCGGCTATGGCTACACCTTC. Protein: CASSGTGFGYGYTF.

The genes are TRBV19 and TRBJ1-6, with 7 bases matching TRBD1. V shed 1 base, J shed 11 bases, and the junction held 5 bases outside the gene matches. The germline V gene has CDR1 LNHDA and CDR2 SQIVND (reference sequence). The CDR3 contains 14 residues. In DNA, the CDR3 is TGTGCCAGTAGTATAGTGTCGGACAGGACACCCCTCCACTTT. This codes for CASSIVSDRTPLHF. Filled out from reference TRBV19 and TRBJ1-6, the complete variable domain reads DGGITQSPKYLFRKEGQNVTLSCEQNLNHDAMYWYRQDPGQGLRLIYYSQIVNDFQKGDIAEGYSVSREKKESFPLTVTSAQKNPTAFYLCASSIVSDRTPLHFGNGTRLTVT.

CDR3 residues: CSTRQGNTIYF. The CDR3, as DNA: TGCAGCACCCGACAGGGGAACACCATATATTTT. The rearrangement uses TRBV29-1 and TRBJ1-3; 8 nucleotides align to TRBD1. The CDR3 is 11 residues long. CDR1 is SQVTM, CDR2 ANQGSEA, per germline. Unmatched junction bases numbered 4, after V lost 8 bases and J lost 7 bases.

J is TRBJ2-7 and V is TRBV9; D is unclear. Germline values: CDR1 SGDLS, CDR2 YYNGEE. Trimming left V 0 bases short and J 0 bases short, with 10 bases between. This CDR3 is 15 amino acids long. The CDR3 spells CASSVAASSSYEQYF. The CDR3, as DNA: TGTGCCAGCAGCGTAGCCGCATCCAGCTCCTACGAGCAGTACTTC.

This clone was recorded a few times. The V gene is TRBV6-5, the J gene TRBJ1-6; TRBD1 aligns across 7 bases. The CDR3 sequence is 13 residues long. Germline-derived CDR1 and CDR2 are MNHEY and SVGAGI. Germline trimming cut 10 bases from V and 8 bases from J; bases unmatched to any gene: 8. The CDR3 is CATRGGWDSPLHF. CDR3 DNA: TGTGCCACCCGAGGGGGCTGGGATTCACCCCTCCACTTT.

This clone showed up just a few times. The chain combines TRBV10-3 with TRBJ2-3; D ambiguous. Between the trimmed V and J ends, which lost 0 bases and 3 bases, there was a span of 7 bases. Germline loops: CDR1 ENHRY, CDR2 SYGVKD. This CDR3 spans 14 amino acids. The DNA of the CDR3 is TGTGCCATCAGTGAGTCAGCAATGACAGATACGCAGTATTTT. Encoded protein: CAISESAMTDTQYF.

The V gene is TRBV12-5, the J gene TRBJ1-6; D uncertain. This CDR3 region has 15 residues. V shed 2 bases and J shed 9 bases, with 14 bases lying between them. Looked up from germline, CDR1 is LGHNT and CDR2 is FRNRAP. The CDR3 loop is CASGLNREGGSPLHF. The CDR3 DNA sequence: TGTGCTAGTGGTTTGAACCGGGAGGGCGGTTCACCCCTCCACTTT.

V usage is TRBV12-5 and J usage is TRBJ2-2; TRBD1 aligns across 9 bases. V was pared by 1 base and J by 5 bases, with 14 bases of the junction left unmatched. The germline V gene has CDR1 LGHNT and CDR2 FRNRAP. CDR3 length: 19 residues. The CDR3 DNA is TGTGCTAGTGGTTTGGGTACGTCCTGGGACAGGGATACAACCGGGGAGCTGTTTTTT. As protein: CASGLGTSWDRDTTGELFF. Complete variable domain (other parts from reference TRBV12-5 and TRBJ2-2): DARVTQTPRHKVTEMGQEVTMRCQPILGHNTVFWYRQTMMQGLELLAYFRNRAPLDDSGMPKDRFSAEMPDATLATLKIQPSEPRDSAVYFCASGLGTSWDRDTTGELFFGEGSRLTVL.

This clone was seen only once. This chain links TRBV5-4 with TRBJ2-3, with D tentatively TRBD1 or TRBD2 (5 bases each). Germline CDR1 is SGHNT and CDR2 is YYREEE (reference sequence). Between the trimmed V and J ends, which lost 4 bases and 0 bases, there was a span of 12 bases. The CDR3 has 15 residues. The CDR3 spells CASSPPGRSTDTQYF. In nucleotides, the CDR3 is TGTGCCAGCAGCCCTCCGGGACGTAGCACAGATACGCAGTATTTT.

CDR3 protein: CASSPFLGLAGGPGRNEQFF. CDR3 coding DNA: TGTGCCAGCAGCCCCTTCCTGGGACTAGCGGGGGGGCCAGGGAGGAATGAGCAGTTCTTC. The chain uses TRBV14 and TRBJ2-1, with 16 nucleotides matching TRBD2. Germline CDR1 reads SGHDN; CDR2 reads FVKESK. The CDR3 sequence is 20 residues long. V lost 4 bases, J lost 7 bases, and 16 bases stayed unmatched.

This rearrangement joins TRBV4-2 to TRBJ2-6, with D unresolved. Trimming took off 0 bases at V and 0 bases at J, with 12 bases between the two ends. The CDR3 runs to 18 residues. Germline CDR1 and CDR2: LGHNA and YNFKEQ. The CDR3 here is CASSQDRNSRSGANVLTF. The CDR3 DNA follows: TGTGCCAGCAGCCAAGATCGTAACAGCCGCTCTGGGGCCAACGTCCTGACTTTC.

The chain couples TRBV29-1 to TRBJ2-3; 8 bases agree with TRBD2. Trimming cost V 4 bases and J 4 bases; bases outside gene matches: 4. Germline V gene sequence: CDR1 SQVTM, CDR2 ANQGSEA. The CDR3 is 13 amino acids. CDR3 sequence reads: CSVAGLVPDTQYF. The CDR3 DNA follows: TGCAGCGTTGCGGGACTAGTCCCAGATACGCAGTATTTT.

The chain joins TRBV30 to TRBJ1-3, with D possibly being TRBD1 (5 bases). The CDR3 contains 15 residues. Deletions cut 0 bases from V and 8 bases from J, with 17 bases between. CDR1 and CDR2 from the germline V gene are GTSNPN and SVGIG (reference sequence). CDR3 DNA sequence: TGTGCCTGGAGTGTCCAGGGAACCGTGTCAGACACCATATATTTT. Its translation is CAWSVQGTVSDTIYF.

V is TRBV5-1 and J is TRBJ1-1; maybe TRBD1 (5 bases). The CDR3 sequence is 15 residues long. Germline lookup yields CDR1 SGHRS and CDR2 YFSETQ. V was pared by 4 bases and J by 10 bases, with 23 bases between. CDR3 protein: CASSPTRGGAGGAFF. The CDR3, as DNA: TGCGCCAGCAGCCCTACTCGTGGAGGGGCGGGGGGAGCTTTCTTT. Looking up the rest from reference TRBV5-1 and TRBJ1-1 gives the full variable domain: KAGVTQTPRYLIKTRGQQVTLSCSPISGHRSVSWYQQTPGQGLQFLFEYFSETQRNKGNFPGRFSGRQFSNSRSEMNVSTLELGDSALYLCASSPTRGGAGGAFFGQGTRLTVV.

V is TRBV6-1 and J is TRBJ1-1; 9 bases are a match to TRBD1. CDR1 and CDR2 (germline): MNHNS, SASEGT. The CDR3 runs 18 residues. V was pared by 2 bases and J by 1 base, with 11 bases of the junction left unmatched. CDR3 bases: TGTGCCAGCAGTGAATTTTTTACGGGGACAGGGCCGAACACTGAAGCTTTCTTT. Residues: CASSEFFTGTGPNTEAFF.

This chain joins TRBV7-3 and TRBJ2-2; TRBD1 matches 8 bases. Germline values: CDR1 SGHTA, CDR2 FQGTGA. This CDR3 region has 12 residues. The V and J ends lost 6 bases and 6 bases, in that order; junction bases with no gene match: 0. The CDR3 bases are TGTGCCAGCAGGGACAGGGCCGGGGAGCTGTTTTTT. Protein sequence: CASRDRAGELFF.

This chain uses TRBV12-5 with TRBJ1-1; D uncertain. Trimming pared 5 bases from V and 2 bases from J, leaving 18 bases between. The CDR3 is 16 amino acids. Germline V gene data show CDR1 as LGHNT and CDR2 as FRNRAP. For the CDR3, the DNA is TGTGCTAGTGGTGGGGAAGGGTCCAACCTAAACACTGAAGCTTTCTTT. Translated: CASGGEGSNLNTEAFF.

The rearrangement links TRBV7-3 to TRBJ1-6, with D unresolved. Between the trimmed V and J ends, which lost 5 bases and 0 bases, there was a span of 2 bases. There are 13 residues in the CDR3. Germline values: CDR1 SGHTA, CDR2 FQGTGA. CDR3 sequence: CASSSSYNSPLHF. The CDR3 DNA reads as TGTGCCAGCAGCAGCTCCTATAATTCACCCCTCCACTTT.

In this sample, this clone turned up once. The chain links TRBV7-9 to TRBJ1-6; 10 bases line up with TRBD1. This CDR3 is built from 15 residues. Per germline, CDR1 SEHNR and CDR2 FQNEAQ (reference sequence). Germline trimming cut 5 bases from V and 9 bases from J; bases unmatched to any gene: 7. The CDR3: CASSNRDRGISPLHF. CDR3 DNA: TGTGCCAGCAGCAACCGGGACAGGGGTATTTCACCCCTCCACTTT.

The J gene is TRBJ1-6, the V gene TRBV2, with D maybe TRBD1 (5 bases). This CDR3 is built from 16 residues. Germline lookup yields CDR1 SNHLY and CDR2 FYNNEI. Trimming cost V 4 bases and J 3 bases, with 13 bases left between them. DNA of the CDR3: TGTGCCAGCAGTGGCTGGCGGGGACTCTATAATTCACCCCTCCACTTT. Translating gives CASSGWRGLYNSPLHF.

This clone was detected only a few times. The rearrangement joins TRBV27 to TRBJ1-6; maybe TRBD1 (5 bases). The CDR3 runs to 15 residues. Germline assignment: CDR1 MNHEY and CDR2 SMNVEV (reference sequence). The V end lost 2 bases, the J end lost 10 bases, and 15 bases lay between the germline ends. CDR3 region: CASSLRQGGGSPLHF. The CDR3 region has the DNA TGTGCCAGCAGTTTAAGGCAGGGTGGGGGGTCACCCCTCCACTTT.

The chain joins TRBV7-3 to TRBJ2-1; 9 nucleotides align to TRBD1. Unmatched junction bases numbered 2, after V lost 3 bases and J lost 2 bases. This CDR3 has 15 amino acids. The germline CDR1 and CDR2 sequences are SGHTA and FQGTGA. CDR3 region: CASSFDRGTYNEQFF. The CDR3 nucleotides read TGTGCCAGCAGCTTTGACAGGGGGACCTACAATGAGCAGTTCTTC. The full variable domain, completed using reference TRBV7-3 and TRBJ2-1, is GAGVSQTPSNKVTEKGKYVELRCDPISGHTALYWYRQSLGQGPEFLIYFQGTGAADDSGLPNDRFFAVRPEGSVSTLKIQRTERGDSAVYLCASSFDRGTYNEQFFGPGTRLTVL.

CDR3 sequence: CASSLTASNQPQHF. The CDR3 coding sequence is TGTGCCAGCAGCTTAACAGCCAGCAATCAGCCCCAGCATTTT. This chain connects TRBV7-6 to TRBJ1-5, with D unclear. The CDR3 length is 14 residues. CDR1 and CDR2 from the germline V gene are SGHVS and FNYEAQ. V was shortened by 2 bases and J by 1 base, with 6 bases between the two germline ends.

CDR3: CASSPLPAQDYGYTF. CDR3 nucleotides: TGCGCCAGCAGCCCGCTACCGGCTCAGGACTATGGCTACACCTTC. This chain connects TRBV5-1 to TRBJ1-2, with D unclear. The CDR3 has 15 amino acids. V was cut by 4 bases and J by 3 bases, with 16 bases left in between. CDR1 is SGHRS, CDR2 YFSETQ, per germline.

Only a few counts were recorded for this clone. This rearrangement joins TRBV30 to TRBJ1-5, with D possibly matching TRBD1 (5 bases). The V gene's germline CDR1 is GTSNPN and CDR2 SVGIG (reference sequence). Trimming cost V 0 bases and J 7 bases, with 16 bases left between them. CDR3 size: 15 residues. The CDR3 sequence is CAWSVQLGGGQPQHF. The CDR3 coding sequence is TGTGCCTGGAGTGTACAACTGGGGGGAGGCCAGCCCCAGCATTTT.